The 14 T cell receptor beta chains in this list originate from one sample, sequenced in a study of T cell responses to AZD1222 COVID-19 vaccine. Generated by immunoSEQ multiplex PCR, the TCRdb table keeps only in-frame clones and is missing some. The top ten clones hold about 5% of a sample with more than 95,000 clones, around nine tenths of them seen once. The sequencing here drew on peripheral blood, taken on day 0 of AZD1222 vaccination. The receptor source for this set is an adult in good health.

CDR3 sequence (DNA): TGTGCCAGCATTCGCCTGCAGGGAGGGCAGCCCCAGCATTTT. Translated: CASIRLQGGQPQHF. The rearrangement uses TRBV28 and TRBJ1-5, with D possibly matching TRBD1 (5 bases). The germline CDR1 and CDR2 sequences are MDHEN and SYDVKM. The CDR3 has 14 residues. The V end was cut by 7 bases, the J end by 7 bases, with 17 bases between.

The chain is built from TRBV3-1 (or the pseudogene TRBV3-2) and TRBJ1-2; TRBD1 agrees at 7 bases. Germline CDR1 reads LGHDT; CDR2 reads YNNKEL (reference sequence). Unmatched junction bases numbered 12, after V lost 1 base and J lost 4 bases. The CDR3 consists of 17 residues. DNA of the CDR3: TGTGCCAGCAGCCAAGGATGCCGGGGACAGAAATCCTATGGCTACACCTTC. Translating it yields CASSQGCRGQKSYGYTF.

The chain employs TRBV4-1 and TRBJ1-3, with a weak D call TRBD1 (6 bases). Trimming stripped 4 bases from V and 3 bases from J, with 16 bases between. This CDR3 has 16 amino acids. Germline assignment: CDR1 MGHRA and CDR2 YSYEKL. The CDR3 DNA sequence: TGCGCCAGCAGCCCGTTGGGGGCAGGGGATGGAAACACCATATATTTT. Its translation: CASSPLGAGDGNTIYF.

The V and J genes are TRBV4-3 and TRBJ2-6, with 7 bases fitting TRBD2. V gave up 6 bases and J gave up 10 bases; unmatched junction bases: 12. CDR3 length: 15 amino acids. CDR1 LGHNA and CDR2 YSLEER come from the germline V gene. The CDR3 DNA sequence: TGCGCCAGCAGAAAAGGGGAGGGAGGCTCGAACGTCCTGACTTTC. It translates to CASRKGEGGSNVLTF.

The V call is TRBV6-2 or TRBV6-3, the J call TRBJ1-5; a possible D gene is TRBD1 (5 bases). CDR1 is MNHEY and CDR2 is SVGEGT in the germline V gene. There are 15 residues in the CDR3. V lost 5 bases and J lost 3, with 14 bases in between. The CDR3 coding sequence is TGTGCCAGCAGTCAGATCGACAGTCTCAATCAGCCCCAGCATTTT. Translation gives CASSQIDSLNQPQHF.

This clone was detected once. The chain has TRBV5-1 and TRBJ2-7; 7 bases match TRBD1. The CDR3 has 12 amino acids. The V gene end was trimmed by 0 bases and the J gene end by 10 bases; junction bases not matched to a gene: 4. Germline V lookup: CDR1 SGHRS, CDR2 YFSETQ. The chain's CDR3 is CASSLGQGKQYF. In DNA form, the CDR3 reads TGCGCCAGCAGCTTGGGACAGGGAAAACAGTACTTC.

This clone was recorded only once. J is TRBJ2-7 and V is TRBV27, with D maybe TRBD1 (5 bases). Germline V gene sequence: CDR1 MNHEY, CDR2 SMNVEV (reference sequence). The CDR3 is 13 residues long. Trimming stripped 5 bases from V and 5 bases from J, with 13 bases between. This CDR3 reads CASSPTVIHEQYF. CDR3 coding DNA: TGTGCCAGCAGTCCGACAGTAATCCACGAGCAGTACTTC.

The chain has TRBV18 and TRBJ2-1; D might be TRBD1 or TRBD2, each matching 6 bases. CDR1 KGHSH and CDR2 LQKENI come from the germline V gene. The CDR3 sequence is 17 residues long. The V and J ends lost 6 bases and 6 bases respectively, with 24 bases between them. CDR3 DNA sequence: TGTGCCAGCTCTTCAAAGGGTCCTAGAAGGGGGGCCAATGAGCAGTTCTTC. This encodes CASSSKGPRRGANEQFF.

The V gene is TRBV5-4, the J gene TRBJ2-7; TRBD1 aligns across 7 bases. This CDR3 comprises 14 residues. Germline CDR1 is SGHNT and CDR2 is YYREEE (reference sequence). J gave up 4 bases and V 0 bases, and 4 bases lay outside the gene matches. The CDR3 loop reads CASSLGQGEYEQYF. DNA of the CDR3: TGTGCCAGCAGCTTGGGACAGGGAGAATACGAGCAGTACTTC.

The chain employs TRBV4-1 and TRBJ2-1; 8 bases line up with TRBD2. CDR3 size: 18 residues. With V trimmed by 2 bases and J by 7 bases, 16 bases remained unmatched. Per germline, CDR1 MGHRA and CDR2 YSYEKL. CDR3 sequence: CASSQTPLGSGKWNEQFF. The DNA of the CDR3 is TGCGCCAGCAGCCAAACCCCACTTGGTAGCGGGAAATGGAATGAGCAGTTCTTC.

The chain joins TRBV25-1 to TRBJ1-5; D is unresolved. CDR3 length equals 14 residues. Trimming removed 4 bases at V and 7 bases at J, with 14 bases between. Germline V gene sequence: CDR1 MGHDK, CDR2 SYGVNS. CDR3 in DNA: TGTGCCAGCAGTGTCCGGGGATCGGGGCAGCCCCAGCATTTT. It specifies CASSVRGSGQPQHF.

The chain has TRBV11-1 and TRBJ1-1, with D uncertain. CDR3 length: 13 amino acids. Germline V lookup: CDR1 SGHAT, CDR2 FQDESV (reference sequence). V was shortened by 1 base and J by 5 bases, with 8 bases between the two germline ends. CDR3 bases: TGTGCCAGCAGCTTAGTTGGGAAAACTGAAGCTTTCTTT. Protein: CASSLVGKTEAFF.

This chain links TRBV28 with TRBJ1-4; 10 nucleotides line up with TRBD1. Losses at the gene ends were 5 bases for V and 5 bases for J; bases not matched to a gene: 5. This CDR3 is 15 amino acids long. CDR1 and CDR2 (germline): MDHEN, SYDVKM. For the CDR3, the DNA is TGTGCCAGCAGTGTTACGACAGGGGGCAATGAAAAACTGTTTTTT. It translates to CASSVTTGGNEKLFF.

J is TRBJ2-7 and V is TRBV7-6; perhaps D is TRBD1 or TRBD2 (5 bases each). V was cut by 5 bases and J by 3 bases, with 11 bases left in between. The CDR3 length is 13 residues. CDR1 is SGHVS and CDR2 is FNYEAQ in the germline V gene. CDR3 loop: CASSKGPNYEQYF. The CDR3 DNA is TGTGCCAGCAGCAAGGGACCGAACTACGAGCAGTACTTC.